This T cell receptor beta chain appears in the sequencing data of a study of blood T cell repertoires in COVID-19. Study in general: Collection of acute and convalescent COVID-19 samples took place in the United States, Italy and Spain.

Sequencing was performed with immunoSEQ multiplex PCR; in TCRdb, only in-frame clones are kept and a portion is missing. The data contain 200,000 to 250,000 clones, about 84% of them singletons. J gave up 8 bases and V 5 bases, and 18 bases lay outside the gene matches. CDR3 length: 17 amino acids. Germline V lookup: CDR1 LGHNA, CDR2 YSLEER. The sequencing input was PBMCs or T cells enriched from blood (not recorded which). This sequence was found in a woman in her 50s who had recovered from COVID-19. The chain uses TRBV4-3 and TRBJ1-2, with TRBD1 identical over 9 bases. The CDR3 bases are TGCGCCAGCAGCTATACCTACACTGCCGGGACAGGGCTGGGCTACACCTTC. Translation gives CASSYTYTAGTGLGYTF.